This T cell receptor (beta chain) was recorded in a study of T cell responses to AZD1222 COVID-19 vaccine. In the case of this clone: No antigen is known for it.

Study outcomes and limitations: At 160-218 and 743-854, vaccine-associated CD4 TCRs were dominant, and they spanned spike.

Second-dose groups at about 4 or about 12 weeks were pooled. TCRdb's copy holds only in-frame clones and misses some; the assay was immunoSEQ multiplex PCR. The sample contains 100,000 to 120,000 clones, about 94% of which appear only once. This clonotype was obtained from an adult who received the AZD1222 COVID-19 vaccine. The source material was peripheral blood, sampled 28 days after the second AZD1222 dose.

CDR3 region: CASMTGIAKNIQYF. DNA of the CDR3: TGTGCCAGCATGACGGGAATAGCCAAAAACATTCAGTACTTC. The V call is TRBV6-5, the J call TRBJ2-4; TRBD2 might be the D (5 bases). Deletions cut 7 bases from V and 0 bases from J, with 10 bases between. This CDR3 spans 14 amino acids. CDR1 and CDR2 from the germline V gene are MNHEY and SVGAGI.